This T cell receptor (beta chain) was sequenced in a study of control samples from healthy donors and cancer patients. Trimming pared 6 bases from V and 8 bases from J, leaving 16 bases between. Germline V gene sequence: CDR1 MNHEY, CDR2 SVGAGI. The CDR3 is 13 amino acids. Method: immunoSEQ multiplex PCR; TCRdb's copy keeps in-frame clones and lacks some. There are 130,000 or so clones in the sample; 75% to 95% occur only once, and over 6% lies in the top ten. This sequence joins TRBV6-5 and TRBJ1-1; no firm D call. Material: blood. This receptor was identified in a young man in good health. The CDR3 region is CASRPGWEREAFF. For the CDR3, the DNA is TGTGCCAGCAGACCCGGTTGGGAGAGGGAAGCTTTCTTT.